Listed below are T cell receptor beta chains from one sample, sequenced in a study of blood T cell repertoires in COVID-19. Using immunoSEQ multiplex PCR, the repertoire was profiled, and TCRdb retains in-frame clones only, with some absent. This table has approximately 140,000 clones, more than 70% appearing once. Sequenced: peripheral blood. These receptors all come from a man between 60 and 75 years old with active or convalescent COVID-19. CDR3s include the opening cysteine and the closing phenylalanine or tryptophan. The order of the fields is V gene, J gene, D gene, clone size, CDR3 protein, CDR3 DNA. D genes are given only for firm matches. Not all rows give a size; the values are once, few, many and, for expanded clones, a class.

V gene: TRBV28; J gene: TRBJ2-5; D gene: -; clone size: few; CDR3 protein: CASSRTGYQETQYF; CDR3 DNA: TGTGCCAGCAGTCGTACAGGGTACCAAGAGACCCAGTACTTC
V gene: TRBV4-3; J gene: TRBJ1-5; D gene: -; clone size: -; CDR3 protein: CASSRGTSSDRGQPQHF; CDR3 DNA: TGCGCCAGCAGCCGGGGAACCAGCAGCGATAGGGGTCAGCCCCAGCATTTT
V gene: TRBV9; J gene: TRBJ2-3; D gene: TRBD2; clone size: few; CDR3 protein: CASSRARSGGRSTDTQYF; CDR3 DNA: TGTGCCAGCAGTAGGGCTAGGTCGGGCGGGAGAAGCACAGATACGCAGTATTTT
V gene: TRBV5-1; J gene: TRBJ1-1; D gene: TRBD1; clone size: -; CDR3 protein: CASSASRGLDTEAFF; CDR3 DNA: TGCGCCAGCAGCGCCTCCAGGGGGCTTGATACTGAAGCTTTCTTT
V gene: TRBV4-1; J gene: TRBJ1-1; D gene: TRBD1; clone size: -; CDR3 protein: CASSRNRGRDSEAFF; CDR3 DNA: TGCGCCAGCAGCCGGAATAGGGGGCGTGATTCTGAAGCTTTCTTT
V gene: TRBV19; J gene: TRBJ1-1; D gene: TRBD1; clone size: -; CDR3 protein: CASSIGTGPGEAFF; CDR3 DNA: TGTGCCAGTAGTATAGGGACAGGGCCGGGTGAAGCTTTCTTT
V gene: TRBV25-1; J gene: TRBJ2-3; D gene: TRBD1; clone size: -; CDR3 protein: CASSEYRGQGIGADTQYF; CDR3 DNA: TGTGCCAGCAGTGAATATCGGGGACAGGGAATTGGTGCAGATACGCAGTATTTT
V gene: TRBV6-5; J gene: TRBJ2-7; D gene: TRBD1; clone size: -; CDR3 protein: CASSQGQGGGEQYF; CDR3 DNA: TGTGCCAGCAGTCAGGGACAGGGGGGAGGCGAGCAGTACTTC
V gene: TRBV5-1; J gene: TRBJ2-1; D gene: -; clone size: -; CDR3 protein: CASSLGRDEQFF; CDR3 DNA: TGCGCCAGCAGCTTGGGGAGGGATGAGCAGTTCTTC
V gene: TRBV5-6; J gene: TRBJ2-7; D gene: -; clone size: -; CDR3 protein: CRGTVGKYEQYF; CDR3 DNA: TGTCGGGGAACAGTCGGCAAGTACGAGCAGTACTTC
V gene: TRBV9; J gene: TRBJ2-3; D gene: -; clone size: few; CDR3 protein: CASSGEQDTDTQYF; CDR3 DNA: TGTGCCAGCAGCGGTGAACAGGACACAGATACGCAGTATTTT
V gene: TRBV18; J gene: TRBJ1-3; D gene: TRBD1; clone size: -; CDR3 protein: CASSPGTVGNTIYF; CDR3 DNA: TGTGCCAGCTCACCAGGGACAGTTGGAAACACCATATATTTT
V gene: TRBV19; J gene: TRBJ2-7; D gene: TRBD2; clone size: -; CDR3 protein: CASSIGASGSDEQYF; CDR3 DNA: TGTGCCAGTAGTATAGGGGCTAGCGGGAGCGACGAGCAGTACTTC
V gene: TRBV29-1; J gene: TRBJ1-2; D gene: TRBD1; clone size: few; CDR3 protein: CSARDSYYYGYTF; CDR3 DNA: TGCAGCGCGAGGGACAGCTACTACTATGGCTACACCTTC
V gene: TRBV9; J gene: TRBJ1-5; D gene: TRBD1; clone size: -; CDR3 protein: CASSVGGTAQPQHF; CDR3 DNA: TGTGCCAGCAGCGTAGGTGGGACAGCTCAGCCCCAGCATTTT
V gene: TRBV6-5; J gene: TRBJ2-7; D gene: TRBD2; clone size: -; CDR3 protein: CASSYRAGGPHEQYF; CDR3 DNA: TGTGCCAGCAGTTATAGAGCGGGAGGGCCCCACGAGCAGTACTTC
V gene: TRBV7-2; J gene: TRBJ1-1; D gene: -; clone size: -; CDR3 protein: CASRRETNTEAFF; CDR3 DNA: TGTGCCAGCAGACGGGAGACGAACACTGAAGCTTTCTTT
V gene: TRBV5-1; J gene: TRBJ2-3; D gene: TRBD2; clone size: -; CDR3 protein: CATRTSGSTDTQYF; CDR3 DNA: TGCGCCACTCGGACTAGCGGGAGTACAGATACGCAGTATTTT
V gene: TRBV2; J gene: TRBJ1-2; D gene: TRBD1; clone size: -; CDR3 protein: CASSLGQGMGGYTF; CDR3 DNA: TGTGCCAGCAGCCTGGGACAGGGGATGGGCGGCTACACCTTC
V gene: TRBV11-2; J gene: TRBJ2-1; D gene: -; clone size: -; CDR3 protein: CASSPGQLNEQFF; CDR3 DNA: TGTGCCAGCAGCCCCGGACAGCTGAATGAGCAGTTCTTC
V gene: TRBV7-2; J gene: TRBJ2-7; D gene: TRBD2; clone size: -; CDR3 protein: CASGGGGYEQYF; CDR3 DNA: TGTGCCAGCGGTGGGGGGGGCTACGAGCAGTACTTC
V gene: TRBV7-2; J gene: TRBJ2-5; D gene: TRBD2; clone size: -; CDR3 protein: CASSSTSGSGETQYF; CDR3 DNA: TGTGCCAGCAGCTCGACTAGCGGGAGTGGGGAGACCCAGTACTTC
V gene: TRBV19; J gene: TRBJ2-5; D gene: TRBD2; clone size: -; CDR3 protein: CASSVLAGVVETQYF; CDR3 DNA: TGTGCCAGTAGTGTTCTAGCGGGAGTTGTAGAGACCCAGTACTTC
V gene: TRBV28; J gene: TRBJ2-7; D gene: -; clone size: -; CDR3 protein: CASSLAAAGAYEQYF; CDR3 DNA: TGTGCCAGCAGTTTAGCTGCAGCAGGCGCCTACGAGCAGTACTTC
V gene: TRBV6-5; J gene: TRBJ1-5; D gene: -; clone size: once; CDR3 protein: CASRNPSQPQHF; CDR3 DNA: TGTGCCAGCAGAAACCCAAGCCAGCCCCAGCATTTT
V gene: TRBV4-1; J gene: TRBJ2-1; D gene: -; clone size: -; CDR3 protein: CASSQMTGSDEQFF; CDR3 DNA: TGCGCCAGCAGCCAAATGACAGGATCGGATGAGCAGTTCTTC
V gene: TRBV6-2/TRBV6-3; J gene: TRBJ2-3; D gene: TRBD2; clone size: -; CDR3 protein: CASSYEIGGGSTDTQYF; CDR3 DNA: TGTGCCAGCAGTTATGAGATCGGGGGAGGGAGCACAGATACGCAGTATTTT
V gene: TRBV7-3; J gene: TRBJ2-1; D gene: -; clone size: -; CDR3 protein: CASSARDTEQFF; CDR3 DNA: TGTGCCAGCAGCGCCCGGGACACTGAGCAGTTCTTC
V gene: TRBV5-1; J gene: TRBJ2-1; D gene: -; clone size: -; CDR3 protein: CASSLLRGGRGDEQFF; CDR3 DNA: TGCGCCAGCAGCTTGTTACGGGGAGGTAGGGGAGATGAGCAGTTCTTC
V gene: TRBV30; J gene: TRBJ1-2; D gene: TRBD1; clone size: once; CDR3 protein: CAWSSIDREKYGYTF; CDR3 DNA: TGTGCCTGGAGTTCCATAGACAGGGAGAAATACGGCTACACCTTC
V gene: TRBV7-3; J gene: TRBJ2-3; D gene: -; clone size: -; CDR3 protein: CASSLQGGTDTQYF; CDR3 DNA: TGTGCCAGCAGCTTACAGGGCGGCACAGATACGCAGTATTTT
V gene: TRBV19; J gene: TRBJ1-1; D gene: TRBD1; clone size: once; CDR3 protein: CASSLDRGGTEAFF; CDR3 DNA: TGTGCCAGTAGTTTGGACAGGGGGGGGACTGAAGCTTTCTTT
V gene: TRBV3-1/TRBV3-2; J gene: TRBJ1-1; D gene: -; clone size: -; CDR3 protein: CASIGGAGTEAFF; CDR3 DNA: TGTGCCAGCATCGGGGGGGCGGGCACTGAAGCTTTCTTT
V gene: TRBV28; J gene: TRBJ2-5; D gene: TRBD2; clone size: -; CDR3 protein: CASSLILAGTQETQYF; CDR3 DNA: TGTGCCAGCAGTTTGATCCTAGCGGGTACCCAAGAGACCCAGTACTTC
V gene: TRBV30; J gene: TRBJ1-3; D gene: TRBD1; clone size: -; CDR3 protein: CAWSVRTGLGNTIYF; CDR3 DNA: TGTGCCTGGAGTGTCCGGACAGGGCTTGGAAACACCATATATTTT
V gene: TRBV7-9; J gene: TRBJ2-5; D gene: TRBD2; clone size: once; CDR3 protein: CASSYRTSGRQETQYF; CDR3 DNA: TGTGCCAGCAGCTATAGGACTAGCGGGAGGCAAGAGACCCAGTACTTC
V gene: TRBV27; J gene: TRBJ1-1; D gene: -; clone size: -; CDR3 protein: CASSLRTDSEAFF; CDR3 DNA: TGTGCCAGCAGTTTAAGGACAGACTCCGAAGCTTTCTTT
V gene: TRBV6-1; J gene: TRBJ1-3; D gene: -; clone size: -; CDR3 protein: CASSGTRGSGGNTIYF; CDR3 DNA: TGTGCCAGCAGTGGAACCAGGGGAAGCGGTGGAAACACCATATATTTT
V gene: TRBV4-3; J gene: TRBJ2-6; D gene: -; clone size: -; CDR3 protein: CASSQDAPGSGANVLTF; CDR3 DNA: TGCGCCAGCAGCCAAGATGCCCCGGGCTCTGGGGCCAACGTCCTGACTTTC
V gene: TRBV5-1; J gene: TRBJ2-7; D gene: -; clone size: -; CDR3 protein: CASSSVYTTYEQYF; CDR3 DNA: TGCGCCAGCAGCTCCGTCTATACCACCTACGAGCAGTACTTC
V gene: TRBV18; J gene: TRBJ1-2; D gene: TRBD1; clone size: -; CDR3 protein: CASSEPEGQGLGYTF; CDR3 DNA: TGTGCCAGCTCAGAACCGGAGGGACAGGGGCTTGGCTACACCTTC
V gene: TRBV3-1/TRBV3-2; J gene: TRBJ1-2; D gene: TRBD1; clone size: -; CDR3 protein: CASSLRQGWRNGYTF; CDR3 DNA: TGTGCCAGCAGCCTCCGACAGGGGTGGCGTAATGGCTACACCTTC
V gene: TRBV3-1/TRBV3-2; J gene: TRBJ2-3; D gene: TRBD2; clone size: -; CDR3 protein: CASSPPIAGAFTDTQYF; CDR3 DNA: TGTGCCAGCAGCCCCCCGATAGCGGGGGCCTTCACAGATACGCAGTATTTT
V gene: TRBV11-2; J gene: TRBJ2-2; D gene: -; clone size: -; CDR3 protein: CASSLGSGNTGELFF; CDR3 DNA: TGTGCCAGCAGCTTAGGGTCGGGTAACACCGGGGAGCTGTTTTTT
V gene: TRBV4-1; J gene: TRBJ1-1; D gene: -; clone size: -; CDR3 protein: CASSQTTGNFRAFF; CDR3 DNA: TGCGCCAGCAGCCAAACAACAGGGAATTTCAGAGCTTTCTTT
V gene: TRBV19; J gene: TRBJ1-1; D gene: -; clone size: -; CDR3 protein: CASSPGTEAFF; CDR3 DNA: TGTGCCAGTAGTCCCGGCACTGAAGCTTTCTTT
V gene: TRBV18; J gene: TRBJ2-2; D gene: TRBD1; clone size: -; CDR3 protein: CASSPGTGNSGELFF; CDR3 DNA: TGTGCCAGCTCACCAGGGACAGGGAATTCGGGGGAGCTGTTTTTT
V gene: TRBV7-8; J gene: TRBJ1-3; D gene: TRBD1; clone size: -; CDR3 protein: CASSWGQGAAGNTIYF; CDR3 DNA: TGTGCCAGCAGCTGGGGACAGGGGGCGGCGGGAAACACCATATATTTT
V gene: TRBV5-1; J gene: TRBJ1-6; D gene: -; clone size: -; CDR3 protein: CASLTTGGESPLHF; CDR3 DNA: TGCGCCAGCCTAACGACAGGCGGTGAATCACCCCTCCACTTT
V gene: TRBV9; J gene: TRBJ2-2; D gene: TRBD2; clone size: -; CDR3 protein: CASTPGLAGAGTGELFF; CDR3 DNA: TGTGCCAGCACCCCGGGGCTAGCGGGAGCGGGGACCGGGGAGCTGTTTTTT
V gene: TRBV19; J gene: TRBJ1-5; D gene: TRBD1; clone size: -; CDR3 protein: CASSDRGSHTPQHF; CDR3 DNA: TGTGCCAGTAGTGACAGGGGTTCCCATACGCCCCAGCATTTT
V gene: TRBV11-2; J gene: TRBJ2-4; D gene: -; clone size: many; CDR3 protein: CASSLDPRGTRGSKNIQYF; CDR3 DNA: TGTGCCAGCAGCTTAGACCCTCGGGGGACCCGCGGGTCCAAAAACATTCAGTACTTC
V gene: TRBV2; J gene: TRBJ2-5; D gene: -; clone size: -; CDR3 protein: CASSEIRGETQYF; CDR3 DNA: TGTGCCAGCAGTGAGATCAGAGGGGAGACCCAGTACTTC
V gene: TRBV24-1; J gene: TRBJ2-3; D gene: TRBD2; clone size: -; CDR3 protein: CATRSSGNTDTQYF; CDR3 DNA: TGTGCCACCAGATCTAGCGGTAACACAGATACGCAGTATTTT
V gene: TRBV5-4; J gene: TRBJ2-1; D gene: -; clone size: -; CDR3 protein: CASSPPARPRSLNEQFF; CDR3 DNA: TGTGCCAGCAGCCCCCCTGCGCGGCCAAGATCCCTCAATGAGCAGTTCTTC
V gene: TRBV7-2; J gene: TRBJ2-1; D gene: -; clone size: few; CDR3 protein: CASSAHRDSGYNEQFF; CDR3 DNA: TGTGCCAGCAGCGCGCACCGAGATTCGGGATACAATGAGCAGTTCTTC
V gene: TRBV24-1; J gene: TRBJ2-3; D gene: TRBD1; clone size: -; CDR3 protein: CATGQGVTDTQYF; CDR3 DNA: TGTGCCACGGGACAGGGGGTCACAGATACGCAGTATTTT
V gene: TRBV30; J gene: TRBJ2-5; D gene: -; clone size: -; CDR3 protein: CAWSVQTGGGETQYF; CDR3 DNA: TGTGCCTGGAGTGTACAGACTGGCGGAGGGGAGACCCAGTACTTC
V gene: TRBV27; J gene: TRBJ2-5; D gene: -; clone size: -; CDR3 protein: CASSSRGETQYF; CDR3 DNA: TGTGCCAGCAGTTCCCGAGGGGAGACCCAGTACTTC
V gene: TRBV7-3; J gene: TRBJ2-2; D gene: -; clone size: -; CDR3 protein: CASSLIGTAQNTGELFF; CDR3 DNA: TGTGCCAGCAGCTTAATCGGGACTGCGCAGAACACCGGGGAGCTGTTTTTT